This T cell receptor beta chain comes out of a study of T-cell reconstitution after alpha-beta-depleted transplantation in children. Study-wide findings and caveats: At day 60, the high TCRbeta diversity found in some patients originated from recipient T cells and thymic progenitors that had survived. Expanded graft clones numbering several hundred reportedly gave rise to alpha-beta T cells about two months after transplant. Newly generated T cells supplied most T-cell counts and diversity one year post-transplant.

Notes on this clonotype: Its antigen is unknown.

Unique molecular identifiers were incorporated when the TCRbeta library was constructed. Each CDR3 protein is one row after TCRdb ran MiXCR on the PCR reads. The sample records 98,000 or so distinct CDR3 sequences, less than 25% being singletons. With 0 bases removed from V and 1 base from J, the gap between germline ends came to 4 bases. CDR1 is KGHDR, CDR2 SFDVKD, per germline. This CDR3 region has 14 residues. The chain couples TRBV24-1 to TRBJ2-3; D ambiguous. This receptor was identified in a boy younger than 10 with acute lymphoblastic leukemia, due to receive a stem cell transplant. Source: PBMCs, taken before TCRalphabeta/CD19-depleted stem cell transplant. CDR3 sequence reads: CATSDLDGTDTQYF. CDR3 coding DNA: TGTGCCACCAGTGATTTGGACGGCACAGATACGCAGTATTTT.